This passage covers 27 T cell receptor beta chains from one sample sequenced in a study of cytomegalovirus exposure and HLA in healthy donors. The PCR contained 60 Vbeta and 13 Jbeta primers. Measured with immunoSEQ multiplex PCR; TCRdb has only the in-frame clones, and not every one. The data show around 190,000 clones, roughly 90% seen once. The sequenced sample consisted of PBMCs. Every receptor here comes from a woman aged 25 to 39 in good health and CMV-seronegative.

The chain employs TRBV9 and TRBJ2-1; D possibly corresponds to TRBD2 (6 bases). The ends were cut back, 3 bases at V and 2 bases at J, with 12 bases in the middle. This CDR3 has 15 amino acids. Germline V gives CDR1 SGDLS, CDR2 YYNGEE. CDR3 bases: TGTGCCAGCAGCGCCCTTAGCGGTACCTACAATGAGCAGTTCTTC. Translated: CASSALSGTYNEQFF.

The chain joins TRBV19 to TRBJ2-5, with a tentative D call TRBD2 (6 bases). CDR3 size: 16 residues. The germline gives CDR1 LNHDA, CDR2 SQIVND (reference sequence). V was clipped by 3 bases and J by 2 bases, with 16 bases between them. CDR3 in DNA: TGTGCCAGTAGTATCAAGTCCGGGAGCGGGCAAGAGACCCAGTACTTC. Its protein product is CASSIKSGSGQETQYF.

The chain recombines TRBV14 with TRBJ2-7; D is perhaps TRBD1 (5 bases). V dropped 1 base and J dropped 4 bases, with 11 bases sitting between them. Germline assignment: CDR1 SGHDN and CDR2 FVKESK. The length of the CDR3 is 14 residues. The DNA of the CDR3 is TGTGCCAGCAGCCAAGGCCAGGGCCCTTACGAGCAGTACTTC. Amino acid sequence: CASSQGQGPYEQYF.

The gene calls are TRBV21-1 and TRBJ1-5. TRBV21-1 is marked as a pseudogene. This CDR3 has 14 amino acids. The CDR3 region is CASRIRGSNQPQHF. CDR3 in DNA: TGTGCCAGCCGAATCCGGGGAAGCAATCAGCCCCAGCATTTT.

This clone has a handful of counts. The chain carries TRBV5-1 and TRBJ1-1; D possibly corresponds to TRBD1 (6 bases). There are 17 residues in the CDR3. In germline, CDR1 is SGHRS, CDR2 YFSETQ. The V end was cut by 4 bases, the J end by 3 bases, with 22 bases between. The CDR3 DNA sequence: TGCGCCAGCAGCCCCGGGGGCGCAGGCGGGGGGGACACTGAAGCTTTCTTT. This encodes CASSPGGAGGGDTEAFF.

The chain joins TRBV6-1 to TRBJ1-2; possible D gene TRBD1, 5 bases. This CDR3 contains 14 residues. The ends were cut back, 0 bases at V and 2 bases at J, with 7 bases in the middle. From germline, CDR1 is MNHNS and CDR2 SASEGT. CDR3 in amino acids: CASSEARGNYGYTF. The DNA of the CDR3 is TGTGCCAGCAGTGAAGCAAGGGGAAACTATGGCTACACCTTC.

The rearrangement uses TRBV5-1 and TRBJ2-7, with D possibly being TRBD1 (5 bases). The germline V gene encodes CDR1 SGHRS and CDR2 YFSETQ. V was cut by 0 bases and J by 2 bases, with 9 bases left in between. The CDR3 spans 14 residues. Here the CDR3 DNA reads TGCGCCAGCAGCTTGGGACAGAATACCTACGAGCAGTACTTC. This codes for CASSLGQNTYEQYF.

The chain combines TRBV7-8 with TRBJ1-4, with D possibly TRBD1 on 5 matching bases. The CDR3 spans 14 residues. Trimming removed 1 base at V and 5 bases at J, with 8 bases between. Germline V gene sequence: CDR1 SGHVS, CDR2 FQNEAQ. In DNA form, the CDR3 reads TGTGCCAGCAGCTTAGTTCAGGGCAATGAAAAACTGTTTTTT. Protein sequence: CASSLVQGNEKLFF. The whole variable domain, filled in from reference TRBV7-8 and TRBJ1-4, reads GAGVSQSPRYKVAKRGQDVALRCDPISGHVSLFWYQQALGQGPEFLTYFQNEAQLDKSGLPSDRFFAERPEGSVSTLKIQRTQQEDSAVYLCASSLVQGNEKLFFGSGTQLSVL.

This rearrangement joins TRBV29-1 to TRBJ2-5; D gene unclear. Trimming took 0 bases from V and 0 from J, leaving 5 bases between them. Germline CDR1 SQVTM, CDR2 ANQGSEA. The CDR3 spans 13 residues. CDR3: CSVEDRNQETQYF. In DNA, the CDR3 is TGCAGCGTTGAAGACAGAAACCAAGAGACCCAGTACTTC.

This chain links TRBV18 with TRBJ2-2, with 7 bases that match TRBD1. The V gene end was trimmed by 0 bases and the J gene end by 4 bases; junction bases not matched to a gene: 8. The CDR3 is 17 residues long. Germline V lookup: CDR1 KGHSH, CDR2 LQKENI. CDR3 region: CASSPPLRRGPTGELFF. In DNA form, the CDR3 reads TGTGCCAGCTCACCACCGCTCAGAAGGGGGCCCACCGGGGAGCTGTTTTTT.

This clone was detected only once. The J gene is TRBJ2-2, the V gene TRBV15, with D uncertain. Germline V lookup: CDR1 LNHNV, CDR2 YYDKDF (reference sequence). The CDR3 contains 13 residues. V was shortened by 0 bases and J by 7 bases, with 6 bases between the two germline ends. The CDR3 coding sequence is TGTGCCACCAGCAGAGATCCCAGCGGGGAGCTGTTTTTT. Translated, it gives CATSRDPSGELFF. The full variable domain, rest sourced from reference TRBV15 and TRBJ2-2, is DAMVIQNPRYQVTQFGKPVTLSCSQTLNHNVMYWYQQKSSQAPKLLFHYYDKDFNNEADTPDNFQSRRPNTSFCFLDIRSPGLGDTAMYLCATSRDPSGELFFGEGSRLTVL.

V usage is TRBV29-1 and J usage is TRBJ2-3; D perhaps matches TRBD2 (6 bases). Trimming stripped 5 bases from V and 4 bases from J, with 16 bases between. This CDR3 is built from 14 residues. Germline loops: CDR1 SQVTM, CDR2 ANQGSEA. DNA of the CDR3: TGCAGCGTTAATCCCCCCGGGGGTGCAGATACGCAGTATTTT. It yields the protein CSVNPPGGADTQYF.

The chain couples TRBV19 to TRBJ2-2, with 11 bases fitting TRBD2. CDR3 length equals 18 residues. The J segment lost 1 base and the V segment lost 6 bases, leaving 10 bases of the junction unmatched. CDR1 is LNHDA, CDR2 SQIVND, per germline (reference sequence). This CDR3 is CASSLTGTSGGNTGELFF. CDR3 nucleotide sequence: TGTGCCAGTAGCCTGACCGGGACTAGCGGAGGGAACACCGGGGAGCTGTTTTTT.

The V gene is TRBV27, the J gene TRBJ2-7, with 11 bases identical to TRBD2. The germline CDR1 and CDR2 sequences are MNHEY and SMNVEV (reference sequence). J was trimmed by 2 bases and V by 4 bases; bases with no gene match: 4. The CDR3 sequence is 15 residues long. The CDR3 here is CASSSLAGGPYEQYF. Here the CDR3 DNA reads TGTGCCAGCAGTTCCTTAGCGGGGGGGCCCTACGAGCAGTACTTC.

The chain uses TRBV7-9 and TRBJ2-7; 9 nucleotides align to TRBD2. Trimming cost V 4 bases and J 3 bases; bases outside gene matches: 19. The CDR3 runs 19 residues. The germline CDR1 and CDR2 sequences are SEHNR and FQNEAQ (reference sequence). This chain's CDR3 is CASSSVRGLASIPLYEQYF. CDR3 nucleotides: TGTGCCAGCAGCTCGGTAAGGGGACTAGCCTCGATCCCACTCTACGAGCAGTACTTC.

The chain couples TRBV4-1 to TRBJ2-1, with 11 bases aligning to TRBD1. V trimming: 5 bases; J trimming: 7 bases; junction bases outside the gene matches: 7. CDR3 length: 15 amino acids. Germline-derived CDR1 and CDR2 are MGHRA and YSYEKL. The CDR3 here is CASSYGQGAGNEQFF. CDR3 in DNA: TGCGCCAGCAGCTATGGACAGGGGGCTGGTAATGAGCAGTTCTTC.

J is TRBJ2-5 and V is TRBV29-1; D is unresolved. The CDR3 has 13 amino acids. Germline V CDR1 and CDR2: SQVTM, ANQGSEA. The germline V and J ends were trimmed by 4 bases and 1 base, with 10 bases remaining between them. CDR3 nucleotide sequence: TGCAGCGTTGTGTCTACAGTCCAAGAGACCCAGTACTTC. This sequence encodes CSVVSTVQETQYF.

The chain has TRBV15 and TRBJ2-1; 11 positions match TRBD1. The CDR3 is made up of 14 amino acids. Unmatched junction bases numbered 5, after V lost 5 bases and J lost 8 bases. The germline CDR1 and CDR2 sequences are LNHNV and YYDKDF (reference sequence). In DNA form, the CDR3 reads TGTGCCACCAGCTTTAGGACAGGGGGCGATGAGCAGTTCTTC. It specifies CATSFRTGGDEQFF.

The chain recombines TRBV5-1 with TRBJ1-1; 8 nucleotides line up with TRBD1. This CDR3 comprises 13 residues. Germline trimming cut 0 bases from V and 6 bases from J; bases unmatched to any gene: 1. CDR1 SGHRS and CDR2 YFSETQ come from the germline V gene. CDR3 amino acids: CASSLGTGSEAFF. CDR3 DNA: TGCGCCAGCAGCTTGGGGACAGGGTCTGAAGCTTTCTTT.

The CDR3 spells CAREGHFEQYF. CDR3 nucleotides: TGTGCCAGAGAGGGACATTTCGAGCAGTACTTC. The chain is built from TRBV21-1 and TRBJ2-7; the D segment call TRBD1 is taken from the table without a DNA check. TRBV21-1 is recorded as a pseudogene. CDR3 size: 11 residues.

The CDR3 reads CASSPPTGGFTGELFF. The DNA of the CDR3 is TGTGCCAGCAGTCCCCCGACAGGGGGCTTTACCGGGGAGCTGTTTTTT. This chain joins TRBV28 and TRBJ2-2, with 10 bases that match TRBD1. Unmatched junction bases numbered 8, after V lost 5 bases and J lost 5 bases. CDR1 is MDHEN and CDR2 is SYDVKM in the germline V gene. This CDR3 region has 16 residues.

V gene TRBV5-6 combines with J gene TRBJ2-7; a weak D match, TRBD2 (6 bases). Trimming shortened V by 5 bases and J by 0 bases, and 18 bases separated the two germline ends. Germline values: CDR1 SGHDT, CDR2 YYEEEE. This CDR3 spans 16 amino acids. CDR3 loop: CASRKALGRSSYEQYF. The CDR3, as DNA: TGTGCCAGCAGGAAGGCCTTGGGGAGGTCCTCCTACGAGCAGTACTTC.

The chain uses TRBV2 and TRBJ2-3; 8 bases map to TRBD2. The CDR3 is 13 amino acids. Germline lookup yields CDR1 SNHLY and CDR2 FYNNEI. V gave up 7 bases and J gave up 2 bases; unmatched junction bases: 2. The CDR3 here is CASKLAATDTQYF. The CDR3 DNA follows: TGTGCCAGCAAACTAGCGGCCACAGATACGCAGTATTTT.

V usage is TRBV5-1 and J usage is TRBJ1-2; D might be TRBD1 (6 bases). The V gene's germline CDR1 is SGHRS and CDR2 YFSETQ. The V and J ends lost 5 bases and 0 bases respectively, with 11 bases between them. This CDR3 is built from 14 residues. The CDR3 DNA follows: TGCGCCAGCAGAAGGGACACTGCTAACTATGGCTACACCTTC. This translates into CASRRDTANYGYTF.

This chain links TRBV29-1 with TRBJ2-1, with 8 bases identical to TRBD2. J lost 8 bases, V lost 7 bases, and 7 bases had no gene match. The CDR3 length is 12 residues. The V gene's germline CDR1 is SQVTM and CDR2 ANQGSEA. CDR3 amino acids: CSARTSRHEQFF. In DNA, the CDR3 is TGCAGCGCCAGGACTAGCAGGCATGAGCAGTTCTTC.

The chain has TRBV15 and TRBJ1-3; D is unclear. This CDR3 spans 13 amino acids. Per germline, CDR1 LNHNV and CDR2 YYDKDF (reference sequence). Trimming pared 5 bases from V and 2 bases from J, leaving 7 bases between. This CDR3 reads CATSRVPGNTIYF. The CDR3 DNA reads TGTGCCACCAGCCGTGTCCCTGGAAACACCATATATTTT.

The V call is TRBV10-1, the J call TRBJ1-1; a possible D gene is TRBD1 (6 bases). Germline CDR1 and CDR2: WNHNN and SYGVQD (reference sequence). This CDR3 has 13 amino acids. V lost 2 bases, J lost 5 bases, and 9 bases lay in between. The CDR3 sequence: CASSEAGETEAFF. CDR3 in DNA: TGCGCCAGCAGTGAGGCAGGGGAGACTGAAGCTTTCTTT.